This TCR beta chain came from a study of T cell repertoires in cytomegalovirus infection. Study-wide background: Indications of both CMV infection and matching HLA type were provided by public TCR beta signatures. Overall study results and limits: Of the TCR beta families, the public ones yielded a cumulative frequency that identified carriers of CMV plus the relevant HLA. Dominating the ex vivo response were TCR beta clonotypes that were CMV-specific and HLA-C-restricted.

MiXCR, run by TCRdb on the reads, gives a single entry per CDR3 protein. This sample has about 460,000 distinct CDR3 sequences; over 9% occur once, and the top ten carry 10%. This clonotype was observed many times. As yet, its antigen is unknown. This CDR3 contains 15 residues. V was shortened by 0 bases and J by 1 base, with 9 bases between the two germline ends. Germline V gives CDR1 SEHNR, CDR2 FQNEAQ (reference sequence). Sequenced input: PBMCs. The rearrangement links TRBV7-9 to TRBJ1-1; D possibly corresponds to TRBD1 (5 bases). This clonotype was sampled from a human donor in good health (CMV status not recorded). Some clones in this sample may be carry-over from other donors' samples. In DNA, the CDR3 is TGTGCCAGCAGCTTAGCCGGGGCCAGGAACACTGAAGCTTTCTTT. It encodes CASSLAGARNTEAFF.